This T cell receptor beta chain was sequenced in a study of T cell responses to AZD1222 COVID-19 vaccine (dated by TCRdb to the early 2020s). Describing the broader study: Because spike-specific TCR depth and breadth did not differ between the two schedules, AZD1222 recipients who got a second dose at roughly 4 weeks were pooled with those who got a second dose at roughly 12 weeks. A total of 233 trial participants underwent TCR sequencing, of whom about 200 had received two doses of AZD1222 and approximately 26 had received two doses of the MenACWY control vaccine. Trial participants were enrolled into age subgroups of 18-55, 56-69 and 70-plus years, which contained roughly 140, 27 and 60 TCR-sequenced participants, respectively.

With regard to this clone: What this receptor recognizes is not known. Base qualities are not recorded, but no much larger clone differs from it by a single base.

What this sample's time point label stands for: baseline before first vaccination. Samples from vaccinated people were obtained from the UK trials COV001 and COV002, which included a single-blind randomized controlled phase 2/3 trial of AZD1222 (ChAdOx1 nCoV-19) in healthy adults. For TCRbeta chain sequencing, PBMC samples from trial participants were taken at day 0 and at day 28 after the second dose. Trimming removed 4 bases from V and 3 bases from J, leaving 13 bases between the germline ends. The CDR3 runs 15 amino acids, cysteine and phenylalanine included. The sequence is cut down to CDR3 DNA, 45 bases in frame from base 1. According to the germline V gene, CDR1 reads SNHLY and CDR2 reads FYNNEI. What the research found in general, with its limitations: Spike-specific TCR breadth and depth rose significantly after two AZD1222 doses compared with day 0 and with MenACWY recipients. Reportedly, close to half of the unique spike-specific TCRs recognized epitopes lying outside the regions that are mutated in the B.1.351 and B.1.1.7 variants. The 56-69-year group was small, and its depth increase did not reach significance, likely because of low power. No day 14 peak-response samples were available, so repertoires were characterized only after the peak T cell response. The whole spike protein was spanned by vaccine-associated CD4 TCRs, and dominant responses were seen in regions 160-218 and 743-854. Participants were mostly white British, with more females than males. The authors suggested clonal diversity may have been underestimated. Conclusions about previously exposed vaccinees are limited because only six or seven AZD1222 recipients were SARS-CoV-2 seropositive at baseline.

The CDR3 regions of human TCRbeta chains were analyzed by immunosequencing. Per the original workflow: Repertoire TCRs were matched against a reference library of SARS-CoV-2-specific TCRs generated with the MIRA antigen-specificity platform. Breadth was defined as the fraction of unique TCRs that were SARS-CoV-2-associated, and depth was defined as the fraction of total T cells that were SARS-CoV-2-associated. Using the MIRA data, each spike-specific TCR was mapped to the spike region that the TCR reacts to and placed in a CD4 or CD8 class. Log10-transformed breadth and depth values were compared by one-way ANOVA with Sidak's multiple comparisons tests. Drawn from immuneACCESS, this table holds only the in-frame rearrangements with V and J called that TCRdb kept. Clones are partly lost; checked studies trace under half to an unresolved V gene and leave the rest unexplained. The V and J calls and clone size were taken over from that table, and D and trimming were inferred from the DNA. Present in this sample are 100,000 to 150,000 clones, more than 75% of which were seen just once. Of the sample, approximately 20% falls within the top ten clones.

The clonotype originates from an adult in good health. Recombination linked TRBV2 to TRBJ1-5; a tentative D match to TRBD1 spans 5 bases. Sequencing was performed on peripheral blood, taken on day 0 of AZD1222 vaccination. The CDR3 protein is CASSGEGLPNQPQHF. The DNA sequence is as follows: TGTGCCAGCAGTGGCGAGGGGCTTCCCAATCAGCCCCAGCATTTT.